The present T cell receptor (beta chain) was sequenced within a study of blood T cells in healthy people across ages. General observations from the study: Strong correlation was found linking TCR beta diversity to naive T cell percentage. Researchers deemed the diversity estimates from one million T cells underestimates.

The use of a sample-barcoded 5' primer and a J-beta primer mix characterized a second PCR of about 6 to 11 cycles. Each TCR beta cDNA got a 12-nucleotide random molecular identifier. TCRdb passed the 5' RACE reads through MiXCR, listing each CDR3 protein once. In the table there are some 1.1 million distinct CDR3 sequences, roughly two fifths of which are singletons. As regards this clonotype: The antigen is unknown.

In germline, CDR1 is MGHDK, CDR2 SYGVNS. The CDR3 length is 14 residues. Trimming pared 6 bases from V and 0 bases from J, leaving 9 bases between. Material for sequencing was blood. The clonotype comes from a man between 18 and 29 years old in good health. The chain employs TRBV25-1 and TRBJ2-1; D remains ambiguous. DNA of the CDR3: TGTGCCAGCAGACAGTGGAGCTCCTACAATGAGCAGTTCTTC. Translation: CASRQWSSYNEQFF.